The 32 T cell receptor beta chains listed next were all sequenced from one sample in a study of blood T cell repertoires in COVID-19. Sequenced by immunoSEQ multiplex PCR; TCRdb stores in-frame clones only, minus some. Of some 99,000 clones in the sample, 80% to 90% were seen once. The material sequenced was peripheral blood. The source of these receptors is a human donor with COVID-19, enrolled during active disease. The donor label of this sample is uncertain.

This clone has only a few counts. The rearrangement joins TRBV7-7 to TRBJ2-1; tentative D call: TRBD1 (6 bases). V lost 1 base and J 7 bases, leaving 8 bases between the germline ends. The germline CDR1 and CDR2 sequences are SSHAT and FNYEAQ (reference sequence). The CDR3 has 13 residues. The CDR3 region is CASSLDRENEQFF. CDR3 nucleotides: TGTGCCAGCAGCTTAGACAGGGAAAATGAGCAGTTCTTC. Full variable domain (outside the CDR3, taken from reference TRBV7-7 and TRBJ2-1): GAGVSQSPRYKVTKRGQDVTLRCDPISSHATLYWYQQALGQGPEFLTYFNYEAQPDKSGLPSDRFSAERPEGSISTLTIQRTEQRDSAMYRCASSLDRENEQFFGPGTRLTVL.

The CDR3 region is CASRELNYGYTF. CDR3 bases: TGTGCCAGTAGGGAGTTGAACTATGGCTACACCTTC. This sequence joins TRBV19 and TRBJ1-2, with no clear D. Per the germline V gene, CDR1 is LNHDA and CDR2 is SQIVND (reference sequence). Trimming removed 6 bases from V and 2 bases from J, with 7 bases in between. This CDR3 is 12 amino acids long.

V is TRBV5-5 and J is TRBJ2-1; TRBD2 agrees at 7 bases. This CDR3 is 16 amino acids long. With 2 bases clipped from V and 0 bases from J, the junction kept 5 bases outside the gene matches. The germline CDR1 and CDR2 sequences are SGHKS and YYEKEE (reference sequence). The CDR3 nucleotides read TGTGCCAGCAGCTTCCCTTCGGGGGGCTCCTACAATGAGCAGTTCTTC. Translated, it gives CASSFPSGGSYNEQFF.

In this sample, this clone turned up a few times. In nucleotides, the CDR3 is TGTGCCAGCACCCCGCGGGCCGACTACTACGAGCAGTACTTC. Its translation is CASTPRADYYEQYF. The V and J genes are TRBV11-1 and TRBJ2-7; the D gene is possibly TRBD2 (5 bases). The V end lost 7 bases, the J end lost 3 bases, and 16 bases lay between the germline ends. CDR1 SGHAT and CDR2 FQDESV come from the germline V gene (reference sequence). The CDR3 runs 14 residues.

V and J are TRBV7-3 and TRBJ1-2; D perhaps matches TRBD1 (5 bases). CDR3 size: 16 residues. CDR1 and CDR2 (germline): SGHTA, FQGTGA. The V gene lost 5 bases and the J gene lost 0 bases, with 16 bases spanning the gap. This CDR3 is CASSPAATETNYGYTF. DNA of the CDR3: TGTGCCAGCAGCCCGGCCGCGACAGAAACTAACTATGGCTACACCTTC.

V is TRBV6-1 and J is TRBJ1-3; TRBD1 agrees at 9 bases. V lost 4 bases, J lost 2 bases, and 6 bases stayed unmatched. Germline CDR1 and CDR2: MNHNS and SASEGT. The CDR3 contains 16 residues. CDR3 bases: TGTGCCAGCAGTGTCGACAGGGGGTTCGCTGGAAACACCATATATTTT. Translation: CASSVDRGFAGNTIYF.

V usage is TRBV18 and J usage is TRBJ2-4; D is possibly TRBD2 (5 bases). The CDR3 length is 13 residues. The germline gives CDR1 KGHSH, CDR2 LQKENI. Trimming removed 2 bases from V and 6 bases from J, with 8 bases in between. The CDR3 DNA sequence: TGTGCCAGCTCACCATCAGGAGGAAACATTCAGTACTTC. It specifies CASSPSGGNIQYF.

A single count supports this clone. This chain uses TRBV2 with TRBJ1-5, with D tentatively TRBD1 (5 bases). V lost 2 bases, J lost 6 bases, and 14 bases lay in between. Looked up from germline, CDR1 is SNHLY and CDR2 is FYNNEI. The CDR3 runs 15 residues. The CDR3 nucleotides read TGTGCCAGCAGTGAAATCGGAGGGGTAGGTCAGCCCCAGCATTTT. Translating it yields CASSEIGGVGQPQHF.

The CDR3 region has the DNA TGTGCCAGCAGCCCCAGGGGGTTGAACACTGAAGCTTTCTTT. It translates to CASSPRGLNTEAFF. The chain uses TRBV11-2 and TRBJ1-1; 7 bases map to TRBD1. J lost 0 bases, V lost 5 bases, and 3 bases had no gene match. Germline CDR1 reads SGHAT; CDR2 reads FQNNGV. The CDR3 is 14 residues long.

This chain uses TRBV25-1 with TRBJ2-7; TRBD2 matches 12 bases. The CDR3 runs 16 residues. The V segment lost 4 bases and the J segment 5 bases; nucleotides outside the gene matches: 9. In germline, CDR1 is MGHDK, CDR2 SYGVNS. The CDR3 coding sequence is TGTGCCAGCAGTGGGAGACCGGGACTAGCGGGCCACGAGCAGTACTTC. It codes for CASSGRPGLAGHEQYF.

The chain is built from TRBV11-3 and TRBJ2-5; TRBD2 aligns across 8 bases. The CDR3 totals 15 residues. CDR1 is SGHNT and CDR2 is YENEEA in the germline V gene. Germline trimming cut 0 bases from V and 4 bases from J; bases unmatched to any gene: 4. The CDR3 region is CASSLDGRAGETQYF. The DNA for the CDR3 is TGTGCCAGCAGCTTAGACGGGAGGGCGGGAGAGACCCAGTACTTC.

This chain links TRBV4-2 with TRBJ2-3, with D possibly being TRBD1 (5 bases). The CDR3 has 16 amino acids. The V end lost 0 bases, the J end lost 8 bases, and 18 bases lay between the germline ends. CDR1 LGHNA and CDR2 YNFKEQ come from the germline V gene. The CDR3 loop reads CASSQDRRLLRGTQYF. CDR3 bases: TGTGCCAGCAGCCAAGATAGGCGACTTCTAAGGGGTACGCAGTATTTT.

V and J are TRBV25-1 and TRBJ2-1, with D maybe TRBD1 (5 bases). V was cut by 1 base and J by 8 bases, with 15 bases left in between. Germline loops: CDR1 MGHDK, CDR2 SYGVNS. The CDR3 has 15 amino acids. The CDR3 sequence: CASSELRGGFHEQFF. CDR3 sequence (DNA): TGTGCCAGCAGTGAATTAAGGGGTGGGTTCCATGAGCAGTTCTTC.

This chain joins TRBV6-5 and TRBJ1-1; no clear D gene. V dropped 5 bases and J dropped 3 bases, with 10 bases sitting between them. This CDR3 comprises 13 residues. Germline CDR1 is MNHEY and CDR2 is SVGAGI. The CDR3 spells CASSPRSDTEAFF. The CDR3 DNA reads as TGTGCCAGCAGTCCCCGGTCTGACACTGAAGCTTTCTTT.

V is TRBV6-5 and J is TRBJ1-2; 9 nucleotides agree with TRBD1. CDR1 and CDR2 from the germline V gene are MNHEY and SVGAGI. With V trimmed by 6 bases and J by 8 bases, 10 bases remained unmatched. This CDR3 region has 14 residues. As DNA, the CDR3 is TGTGCCAGCAGGCACCCGGACAGGGGTGGAGGCTACACCTTC. Translated, it gives CASRHPDRGGGYTF.

A few counts support this clone. The rearrangement links TRBV10-1 to TRBJ2-5; D might be TRBD1 (6 bases). The CDR3 loop spans 13 amino acids. Per the germline V gene, CDR1 is WNHNN and CDR2 is SYGVQD (reference sequence). V was clipped by 8 bases and J by 2 bases, with 12 bases between them. The CDR3 bases are TGCGCCAGCCAGGGGACGGATCAAGAGACCCAGTACTTC. It yields the protein CASQGTDQETQYF.

V gene TRBV10-3 combines with J gene TRBJ2-7; no clear D. In germline, CDR1 is ENHRY, CDR2 SYGVKD. Deletions cut 1 base from V and 5 bases from J, with 12 bases between. The CDR3 spans 14 residues. CDR3: CAISEFPYADEQYF. DNA for the CDR3: TGTGCCATCAGTGAGTTCCCCTATGCGGACGAGCAGTACTTC.

In its sample, this clone was seen once. Other DNA sequences within the sample encode an identical CDR3. This chain joins TRBV18 and TRBJ2-2, with D possibly being TRBD2 (5 bases). The V end lost 2 bases, the J end lost 3 bases, and 7 bases lay between the germline ends. Germline CDR1 and CDR2: KGHSH and LQKENI. This CDR3 is 14 amino acids long. The chain's CDR3 is CASSPSEDTGELFF. The CDR3 nucleotides read TGTGCCAGCTCACCATCGGAGGACACCGGGGAGCTGTTTTTT.

This rearrangement joins TRBV18 to TRBJ1-5; possible D gene TRBD1, 5 bases. CDR3 length: 13 residues. V dropped 4 bases and J dropped 6 bases, with 10 bases sitting between them. Germline assignment: CDR1 KGHSH and CDR2 LQKENI. For the CDR3, the DNA is TGTGCCAGCTCACAAACAGGTCGTCAGCCCCAGCATTTT. Translation gives CASSQTGRQPQHF.

J is TRBJ2-7 and V is TRBV5-4; 12 positions agree with TRBD2. From germline, CDR1 is SGHNT and CDR2 YYREEE (reference sequence). There are 17 residues in the CDR3. Trimming at V came to 0 bases and at J to 1 base, leaving 5 bases not matched to a gene. For the CDR3, the DNA is TGTGCCAGCAGCTTGGCCCGAGGACTAGCGGGGTCCTACGAGCAGTACTTC. Its protein is CASSLARGLAGSYEQYF.

This chain connects TRBV5-6 to TRBJ2-4; tentative D call: TRBD2 (5 bases). CDR1 and CDR2 (germline): SGHDT, YYEEEE. Trimming pared 2 bases from V and 8 bases from J, leaving 20 bases between. The CDR3 consists of 16 residues. The CDR3 spells CASSLVGTPERDIQYF. The CDR3 DNA is TGTGCCAGCAGCTTAGTTGGAACGCCGGAGAGGGACATTCAGTACTTC.

V gene TRBV19 combines with J gene TRBJ1-3; the D gene is possibly TRBD1 (5 bases). The CDR3 consists of 15 residues. Trimming left V 3 bases short and J 0 bases short, with 9 bases between. CDR1 is LNHDA, CDR2 SQIVND, per germline (reference sequence). The CDR3: CASSIGDSSGNTIYF. CDR3 DNA: TGTGCCAGTAGTATTGGCGACAGCTCTGGAAACACCATATATTTT.

The J gene is TRBJ1-4, the V gene TRBV30; tentative D call: TRBD1 (5 bases). V was pared by 0 bases and J by 6 bases, with 14 bases between. Germline V gene sequence: CDR1 GTSNPN, CDR2 SVGIG (reference sequence). CDR3 length: 15 amino acids. The CDR3 sequence is CAWSVGGGVYEKLFF. The DNA for the CDR3 is TGTGCCTGGAGTGTTGGTGGGGGGGTTTATGAAAAACTGTTTTTT.

This chain links TRBV9 with TRBJ1-6, with 7 bases identical to TRBD1. The trim removed 3 bases at V and 7 bases at J, leaving 4 bases unmatched. Germline V CDR1 and CDR2: SGDLS, YYNGEE. The CDR3 length is 14 residues. CDR3 coding DNA: TGTGCCAGCAGCGAGGGGACAGTGAATTCACCCCTCCACTTT. Protein product: CASSEGTVNSPLHF.

This chain uses TRBV5-4 with TRBJ2-5; no clear D. Deletions cut 4 bases from V and 1 base from J, with 8 bases between. Per the germline V gene, CDR1 is SGHNT and CDR2 is YYREEE (reference sequence). This CDR3 has 13 amino acids. The CDR3 loop is CASSGPTQETQYF. DNA for the CDR3: TGTGCCAGCAGCGGGCCCACCCAAGAGACCCAGTACTTC. Combining the CDR3 with reference TRBV5-4 and TRBJ2-5 gives the whole variable domain ETGVTQSPTHLIKTRGQQVTLRCSSQSGHNTVSWYQQALGQGPQFIFQYYREEENGRGNFPPRFSGLQFPNYSSELNVNALELDDSALYLCASSGPTQETQYFGPGTRLLVL.

The rearrangement links TRBV20-1 to TRBJ2-1; D is unclear. This CDR3 region has 14 residues. The ends were cut back, 3 bases at V and 9 bases at J, with 18 bases in the middle. The germline V gene encodes CDR1 DFQATT and CDR2 SNEGSKA (reference sequence). The CDR3 DNA follows: TGCAGTGCTAGTCCCCCACGCGCGTTCCTTGAGCAGTTCTTC. Protein sequence: CSASPPRAFLEQFF.

V gene TRBV6-5 combines with J gene TRBJ2-7; TRBD1 is a possible D gene (6 bases). The V gene's germline CDR1 is MNHEY and CDR2 SVGAGI. This CDR3 is built from 14 residues. The V end lost 8 bases, the J end lost 3 bases, and 17 bases lay between the germline ends. CDR3 loop: CASVLGDTRYEQYF. The CDR3 DNA is TGTGCCAGCGTACTCGGGGACACCCGCTACGAGCAGTACTTC.

V and J are TRBV11-2 and TRBJ2-5, with 9 bases aligning to TRBD2. The CDR3 length is 18 residues. Germline CDR1 SGHAT, CDR2 FQNNGV. The V gene end was trimmed by 4 bases and the J gene end by 3 bases; junction bases not matched to a gene: 15. CDR3 DNA sequence: TGTGCCAGCAGCTACCGAGGAATACTAGCGGGTGGTGAAGAGACCCAGTACTTC. Its translation: CASSYRGILAGGEETQYF.

The chain has TRBV27 and TRBJ1-1; 10 bases agree with TRBD1. This CDR3 region has 18 residues. Trimming at V came to 2 bases and at J to 1 base, leaving 10 bases not matched to a gene. From germline, CDR1 is MNHEY and CDR2 SMNVEV (reference sequence). The CDR3 loop reads CASSLNNGQGVPNTEAFF. CDR3 sequence (DNA): TGTGCCAGCAGTTTAAATAACGGACAGGGGGTTCCGAACACTGAAGCTTTCTTT.

This clone was seen only a few times. The chain joins TRBV4-2 to TRBJ1-5; D unclear. Germline assignment: CDR1 LGHNA and CDR2 YNFKEQ. The CDR3 consists of 13 residues. Trimming removed 0 bases from V and 6 bases from J, with 6 bases in between. CDR3 coding DNA: TGTGCCAGCAGCCAAGACCTATTTCAGCCCCAGCATTTT. The encoded protein is CASSQDLFQPQHF.

V usage is TRBV7-2 and J usage is TRBJ1-3, with D uncertain. V was pared by 0 bases and J by 6 bases, with 6 bases between. CDR3 length: 13 amino acids. The germline gives CDR1 SGHTA, CDR2 FQGNSA. CDR3 DNA: TGTGCCAGCAGCTTAGCAGCCGTAAACACCATATATTTT. It yields the protein CASSLAAVNTIYF.

The V gene is TRBV6-1, the J gene TRBJ1-6, with D possibly TRBD1 on 6 matching bases. V lost 3 bases and J lost 9, with 12 bases in between. This CDR3 comprises 14 residues. Germline values: CDR1 MNHNS, CDR2 SASEGT. The CDR3 DNA sequence: TGTGCCAGCAGTGAGGGGGGGGCTGGTTCACCCCTCCACTTT. Translating gives CASSEGGAGSPLHF.